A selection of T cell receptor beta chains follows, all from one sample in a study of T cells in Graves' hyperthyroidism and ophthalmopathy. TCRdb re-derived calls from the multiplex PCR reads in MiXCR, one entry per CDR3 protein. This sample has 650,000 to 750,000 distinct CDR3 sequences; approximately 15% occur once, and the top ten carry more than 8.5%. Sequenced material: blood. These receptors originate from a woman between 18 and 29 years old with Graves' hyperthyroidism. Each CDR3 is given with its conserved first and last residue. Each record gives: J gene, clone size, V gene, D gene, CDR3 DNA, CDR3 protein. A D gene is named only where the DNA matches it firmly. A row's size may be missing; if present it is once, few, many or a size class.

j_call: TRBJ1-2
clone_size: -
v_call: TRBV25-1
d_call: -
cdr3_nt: TGTGCCAGTACGGCCGGGCCGGGCTACACCTTC
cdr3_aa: CASTAGPGYTF

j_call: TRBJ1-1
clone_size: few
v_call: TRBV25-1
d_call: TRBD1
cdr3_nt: TGTGCCAGCAGTGGCTGGCGGACAGGGGGATATGAAGCTTTCTTT
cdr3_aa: CASSGWRTGGYEAFF

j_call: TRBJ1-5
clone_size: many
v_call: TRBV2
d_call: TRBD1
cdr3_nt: TGTGCCAGCAGGGTTGACAGGGACAGACCCCAGCATTTT
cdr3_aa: CASRVDRDRPQHF

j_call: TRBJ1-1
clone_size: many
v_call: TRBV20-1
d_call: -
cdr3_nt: TGCAGTGCTAGAGAAAGTCGGGCTAGGGACACTGAAGCTTTCTTT
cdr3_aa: CSARESRARDTEAFF

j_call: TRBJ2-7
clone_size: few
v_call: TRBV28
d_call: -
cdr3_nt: TGTGCCAGCAGTTTAGGGGGCTGGGGCGGGAGCTCCTACGAGCAGTACTTC
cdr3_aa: CASSLGGWGGSSYEQYF

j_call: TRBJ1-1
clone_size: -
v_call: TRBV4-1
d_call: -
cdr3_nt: TGCGCCAGCAGCCCCCTCACGGGGACTGAAGCTTTCTTT
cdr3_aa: CASSPLTGTEAFF

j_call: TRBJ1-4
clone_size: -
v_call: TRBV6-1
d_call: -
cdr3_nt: -
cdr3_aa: CASTNQTSMYLCATNRVAAEKLFF

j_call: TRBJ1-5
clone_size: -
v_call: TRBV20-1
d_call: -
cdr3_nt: TGCAGTGCTAGGACAGGATATCAGCCCCAGCATTTT
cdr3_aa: CSARTGYQPQHF

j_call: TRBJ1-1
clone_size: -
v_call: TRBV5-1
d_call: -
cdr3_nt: TGCGCCAGCAGCCCCCGACCCGTTTCGGGGGGGACTGAAGCTTTCTTT
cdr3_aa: CASSPRPVSGGTEAFF

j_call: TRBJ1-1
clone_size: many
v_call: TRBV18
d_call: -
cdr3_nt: TGTGCCAGCTCACCTGACCAGGTGACTGAAGCTTTCTTT
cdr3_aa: CASSPDQVTEAFF

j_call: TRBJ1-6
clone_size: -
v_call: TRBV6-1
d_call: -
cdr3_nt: TGTGCCAGCAGCGAAGGGTATCGGGGGCGGAATAATTCACCCCTCCACTTT
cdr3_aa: CASSEGYRGRNNSPLHF

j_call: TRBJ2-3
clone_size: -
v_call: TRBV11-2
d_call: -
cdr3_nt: TGTGCCAGCAGCCCCTATCGGGGGGCGAGCACAGATACGCAGTATTTT
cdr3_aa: CASSPYRGASTDTQYF

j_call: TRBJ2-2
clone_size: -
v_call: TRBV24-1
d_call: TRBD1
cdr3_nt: TGTGCCACCAGTGACCCTGGGACAGGGACTAAGAGGAACACCGGGGAGCTGTTTTTT
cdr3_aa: CATSDPGTGTKRNTGELFF

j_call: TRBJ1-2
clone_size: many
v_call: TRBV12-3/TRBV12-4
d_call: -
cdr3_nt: TGTGCCAGCCAAAAGGGACGGATGCCTAACTATGGCTACACCTTC
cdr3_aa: CASQKGRMPNYGYTF

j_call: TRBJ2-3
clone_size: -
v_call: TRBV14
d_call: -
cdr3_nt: TGTGCCAGCAGCCAAAAAACTGGACGGACGCTCACAGATACGCAGTATTTT
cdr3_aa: CASSQKTGRTLTDTQYF

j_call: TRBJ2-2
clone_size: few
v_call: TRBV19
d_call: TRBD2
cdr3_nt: TGTGCCAGTAGCCCCCTGGTAGGGAGCGGGACGGGCACCGGGGAGCTGTTTTTT
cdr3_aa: CASSPLVGSGTGTGELFF

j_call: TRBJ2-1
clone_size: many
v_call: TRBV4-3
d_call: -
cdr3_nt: TGCGCCAGCAGCGCACAGGGGGGGGACAATGAGCAGTTCTTC
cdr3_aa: CASSAQGGDNEQFF

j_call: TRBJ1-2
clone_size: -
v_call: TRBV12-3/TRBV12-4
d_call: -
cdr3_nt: TGTGCCAGCAGTTCTCGGGCCATCCATGGCTACACCTTC
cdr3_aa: CASSSRAIHGYTF

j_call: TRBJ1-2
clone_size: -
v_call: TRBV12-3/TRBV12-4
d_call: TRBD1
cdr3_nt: TGTGCCAGCAGTTTGCGTCGCAGGCTTGGGACAGCCAACTATGGCTACACCTTC
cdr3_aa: CASSLRRRLGTANYGYTF

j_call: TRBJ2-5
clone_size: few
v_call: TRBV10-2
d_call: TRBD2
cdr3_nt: TGCGCCAGCATCCCCGGCGGGAGGGCCGTGGGTGGTTTTGAAGAGACCCAGTACTTC
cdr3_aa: CASIPGGRAVGGFEETQYF

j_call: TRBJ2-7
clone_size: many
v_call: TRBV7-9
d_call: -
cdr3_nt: TGTGCCAGCAGCTCGACCCGGCAAGGGCAGTACTTC
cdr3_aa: CASSSTRQGQYF

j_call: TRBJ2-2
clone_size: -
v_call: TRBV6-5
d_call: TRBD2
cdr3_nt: TGTGCCAGCAGTTACTCGACAAATAGGCTAGCGGGAGCCGGGGAGCTGTTTTTT
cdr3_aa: CASSYSTNRLAGAGELFF

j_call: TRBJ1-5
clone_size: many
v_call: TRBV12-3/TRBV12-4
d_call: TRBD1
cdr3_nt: TGTGCCAGCAGTTATTACAGGGGGAATCAGCCCCAGCATTTT
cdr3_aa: CASSYYRGNQPQHF

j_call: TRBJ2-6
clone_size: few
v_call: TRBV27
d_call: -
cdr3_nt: TGTGCCACCGATCACTCTGGGGCCAACGTCCTGACTTTC
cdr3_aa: CATDHSGANVLTF

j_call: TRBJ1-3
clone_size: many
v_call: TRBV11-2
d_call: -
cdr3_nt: TGTGCCAGCAGCTTAGGGCGGGGAAACACCATATATTTT
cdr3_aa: CASSLGRGNTIYF

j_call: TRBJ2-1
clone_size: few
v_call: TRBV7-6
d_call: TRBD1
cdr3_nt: TGTGCCAGCAGCCTAACAGGGGGGATAAGGTCCTACAATGAGCAGTTCTTC
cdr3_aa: CASSLTGGIRSYNEQFF

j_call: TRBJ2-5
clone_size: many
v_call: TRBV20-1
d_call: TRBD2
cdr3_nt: TGCAGTGCTAGAGCCCCTGTCTTGGCGGTAGCGGGAGGGGAAGAGACCCAGTACTTC
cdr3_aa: CSARAPVLAVAGGEETQYF

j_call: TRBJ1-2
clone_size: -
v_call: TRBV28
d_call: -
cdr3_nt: TGTGCCAGCAGCTATCCCGGGAGGGCCCGAGGCTACACCTTC
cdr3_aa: CASSYPGRARGYTF

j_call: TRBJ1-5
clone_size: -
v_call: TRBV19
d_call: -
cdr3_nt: TGTGCCAGTAGTGACCGGGGGGGCTGGAGCAATCAGCCCCAGCATTTT
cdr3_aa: CASSDRGGWSNQPQHF

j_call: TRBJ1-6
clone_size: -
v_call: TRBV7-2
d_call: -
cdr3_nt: TGTGCCAGCAGCCCTAACAGGGATCCCAGTAATTCACCCCTCCACTTT
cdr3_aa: CASSPNRDPSNSPLHF

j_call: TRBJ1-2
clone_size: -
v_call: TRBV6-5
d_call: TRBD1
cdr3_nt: TGTGCCAGCAGTTACAAGGGAGGGGGCGGCTACACCTTC
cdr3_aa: CASSYKGGGGYTF

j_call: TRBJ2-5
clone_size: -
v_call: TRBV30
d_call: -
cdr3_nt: TGTGCCTGGAGACGCCAGGGGGAGACCCAGTACTTC
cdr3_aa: CAWRRQGETQYF

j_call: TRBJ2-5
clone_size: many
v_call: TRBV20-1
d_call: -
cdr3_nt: TGCAGTGCTAGAGATCGCTCGGATTTTTGGGAGACCCAGTACTTC
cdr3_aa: CSARDRSDFWETQYF

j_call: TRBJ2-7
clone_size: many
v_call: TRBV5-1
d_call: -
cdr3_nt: TGCGCCAGCAGCTTCTCAGGAGGAGCTTACGAGCAGTACTTC
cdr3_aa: CASSFSGGAYEQYF

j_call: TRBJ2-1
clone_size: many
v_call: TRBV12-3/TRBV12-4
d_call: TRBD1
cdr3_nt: TGTGCCAGCAGTTCCCAAACAGGGGGCGCAGCCAATGAGCAGTTCTTC
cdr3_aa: CASSSQTGGAANEQFF

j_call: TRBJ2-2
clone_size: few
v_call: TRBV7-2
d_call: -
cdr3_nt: TGTGCCAGCAGCTCGCGTTTGGGGGGCGGGGAGCTGTTTTTT
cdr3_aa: CASSSRLGGGELFF

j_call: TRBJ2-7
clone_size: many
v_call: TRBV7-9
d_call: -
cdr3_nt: TGTGCCAGCAGCTCGCCGCGACAGGATTTCTACGAGCAGTACTTC
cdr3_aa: CASSSPRQDFYEQYF

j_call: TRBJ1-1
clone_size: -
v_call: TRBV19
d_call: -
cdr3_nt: TGTGCCAGTAGTATGACAGGAGGCTACACTGAAGCTTTCTTT
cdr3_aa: CASSMTGGYTEAFF

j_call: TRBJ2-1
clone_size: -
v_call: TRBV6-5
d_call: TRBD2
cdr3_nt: TGTGCCAGCAGTTACTCGTCGAGACTAGCGGGGGTCTACAATGAGCAGTTCTTC
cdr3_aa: CASSYSSRLAGVYNEQFF

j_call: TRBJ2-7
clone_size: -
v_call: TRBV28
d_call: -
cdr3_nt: TGTGCCAGCATCTCGGAGACCTACGAGCAGTACTTC
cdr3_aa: CASISETYEQYF

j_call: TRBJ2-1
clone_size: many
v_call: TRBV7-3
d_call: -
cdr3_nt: TGTGCCAGCAGCCCCACGGGAGTACCCTACAATGAGCAGTTCTTC
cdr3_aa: CASSPTGVPYNEQFF

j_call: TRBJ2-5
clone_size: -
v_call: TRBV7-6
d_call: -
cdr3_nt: TGTGCCAGCAGCTTAGGCGGCAGTGACCAAGAGACCCAGTACTTC
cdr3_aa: CASSLGGSDQETQYF

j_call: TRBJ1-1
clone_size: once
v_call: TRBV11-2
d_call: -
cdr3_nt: TGTGCCAGCAGCCCTGGGACTCACCTGGAGGCTTTCTTT
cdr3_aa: CASSPGTHLEAFF

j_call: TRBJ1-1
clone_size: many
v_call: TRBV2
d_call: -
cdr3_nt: TGTGCCAGCAGTGAATCGATCGGCCAGGCTGAAGCTTTCTTT
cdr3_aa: CASSESIGQAEAFF

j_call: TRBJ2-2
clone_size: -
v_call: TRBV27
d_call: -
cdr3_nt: TGTGCCAGCAGTGGGGTTTGGGCGGGGAACACCGGGGAGCTGTTTTTT
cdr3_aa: CASSGVWAGNTGELFF

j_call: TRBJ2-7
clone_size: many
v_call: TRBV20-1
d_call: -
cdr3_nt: TGCAGTGCTAGAGATTCGAGTCGACGCACAGGGAGCTCCTACGAGCAGTACTTC
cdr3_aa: CSARDSSRRTGSSYEQYF

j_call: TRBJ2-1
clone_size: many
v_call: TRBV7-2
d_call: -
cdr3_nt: TGTGCCAGCAGCACCCCGGGAGTTCCCTACAATGAGCAGTTCTTC
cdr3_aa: CASSTPGVPYNEQFF

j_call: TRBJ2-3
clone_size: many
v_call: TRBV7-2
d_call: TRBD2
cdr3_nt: TGTGCCAGCACCCCTCCCGACCGGGAGGGGCCACTTAGCACAGATACGCAGTATTTT
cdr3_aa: CASTPPDREGPLSTDTQYF

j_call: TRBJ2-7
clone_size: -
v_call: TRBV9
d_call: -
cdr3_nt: TGTGCCAGCAGCGTGTGCGGGGTAAGCTCCTACGAGCAGTACTTC
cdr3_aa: CASSVCGVSSYEQYF